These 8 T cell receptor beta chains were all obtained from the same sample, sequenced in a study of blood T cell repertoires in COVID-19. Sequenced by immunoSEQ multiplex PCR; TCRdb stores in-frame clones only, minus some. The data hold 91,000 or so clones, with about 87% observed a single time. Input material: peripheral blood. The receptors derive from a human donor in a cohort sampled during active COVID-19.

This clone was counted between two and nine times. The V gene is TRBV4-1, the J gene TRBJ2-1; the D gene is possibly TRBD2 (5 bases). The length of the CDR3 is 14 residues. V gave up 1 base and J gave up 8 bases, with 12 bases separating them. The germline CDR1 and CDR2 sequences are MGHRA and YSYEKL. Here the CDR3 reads CASSQGEGWDEQFF. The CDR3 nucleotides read TGCGCCAGCAGCCAAGGAGAGGGCTGGGATGAGCAGTTCTTC.

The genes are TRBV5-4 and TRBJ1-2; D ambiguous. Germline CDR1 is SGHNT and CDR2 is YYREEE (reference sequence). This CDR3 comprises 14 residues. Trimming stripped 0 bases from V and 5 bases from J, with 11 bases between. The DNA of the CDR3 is TGTGCCAGCAGCTTGGCCCGGGAAGGATATGGCTACACCTTC. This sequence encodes CASSLAREGYGYTF. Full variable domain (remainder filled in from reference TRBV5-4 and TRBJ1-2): ETGVTQSPTHLIKTRGQQVTLRCSSQSGHNTVSWYQQALGQGPQFIFQYYREEENGRGNFPPRFSGLQFPNYSSELNVNALELDDSALYLCASSLAREGYGYTFGSGTRLTVV.

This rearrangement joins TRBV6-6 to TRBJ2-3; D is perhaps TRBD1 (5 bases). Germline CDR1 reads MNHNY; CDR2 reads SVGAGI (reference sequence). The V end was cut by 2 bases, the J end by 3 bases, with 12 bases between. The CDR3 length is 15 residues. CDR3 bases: TGTGCCAGCAGTTACCGTCAGGGTGGTACAGATACGCAGTATTTT. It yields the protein CASSYRQGGTDTQYF.

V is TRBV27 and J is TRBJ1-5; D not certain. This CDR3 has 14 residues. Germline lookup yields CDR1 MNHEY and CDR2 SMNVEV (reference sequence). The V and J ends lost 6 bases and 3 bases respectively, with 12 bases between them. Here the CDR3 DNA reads TGTGCCAGCAGCCCCGGACTTCCCAATCAGCCCCAGCATTTT. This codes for CASSPGLPNQPQHF.

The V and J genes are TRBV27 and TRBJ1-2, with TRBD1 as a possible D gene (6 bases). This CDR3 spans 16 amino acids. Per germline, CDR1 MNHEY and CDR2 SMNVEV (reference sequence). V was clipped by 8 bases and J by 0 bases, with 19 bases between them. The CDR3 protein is CASATKTGTTNYGYTF. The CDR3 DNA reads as TGTGCCAGCGCCACCAAGACCGGGACAACTAACTATGGCTACACCTTC.

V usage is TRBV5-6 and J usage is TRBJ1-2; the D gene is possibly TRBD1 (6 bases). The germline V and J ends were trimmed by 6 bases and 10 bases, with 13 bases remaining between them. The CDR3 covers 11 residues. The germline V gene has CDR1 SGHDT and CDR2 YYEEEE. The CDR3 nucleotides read TGTGCCAGCACCCGAAACAGGGACTACACCTTC. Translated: CASTRNRDYTF.

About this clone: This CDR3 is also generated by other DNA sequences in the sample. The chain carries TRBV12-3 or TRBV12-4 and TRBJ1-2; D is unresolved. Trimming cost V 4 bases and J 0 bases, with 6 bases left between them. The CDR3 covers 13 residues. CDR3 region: CASSSDSNYGYTF. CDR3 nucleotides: TGTGCCAGCAGTTCGGACTCTAACTATGGCTACACCTTC.

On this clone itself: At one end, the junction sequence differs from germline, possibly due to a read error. The CDR3 coding sequence is TGTGCCCGCAGACTAGCGGGGGGAGGGGGCAATGAGCAGTTCTTC. This sequence encodes CARRLAGGGGNEQFF. V gene TRBV3-1 (or the pseudogene TRBV3-2) combines with J gene TRBJ2-1, with 13 bases identical to TRBD2. CDR1 LGHDT and CDR2 YNNKEL come from the germline V gene (reference sequence). The CDR3 covers 15 residues.